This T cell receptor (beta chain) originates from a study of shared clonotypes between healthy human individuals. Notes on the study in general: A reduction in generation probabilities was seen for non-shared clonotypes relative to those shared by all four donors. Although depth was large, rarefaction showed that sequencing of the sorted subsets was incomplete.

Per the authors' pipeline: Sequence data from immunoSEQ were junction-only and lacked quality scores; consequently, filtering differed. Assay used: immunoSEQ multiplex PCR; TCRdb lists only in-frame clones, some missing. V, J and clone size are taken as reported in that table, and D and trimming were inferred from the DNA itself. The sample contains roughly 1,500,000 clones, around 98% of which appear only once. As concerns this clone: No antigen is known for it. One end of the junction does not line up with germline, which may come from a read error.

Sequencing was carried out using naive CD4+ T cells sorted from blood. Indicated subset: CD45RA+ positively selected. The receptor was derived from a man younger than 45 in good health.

The CDR3 loop is CASSNSRVEQFF. In nucleotides, the CDR3 is TGTGCCAGCAGTAACTCCCGGGTGGAGCAGTTCTTC. The chain employs TRBV6-5 and TRBJ2-1; D unresolved. CDR3 length equals 12 residues. The V gene's germline CDR1 is MNHEY and CDR2 SVGAGI.